The T cell receptor beta chain described here comes from a study of cytomegalovirus exposure and HLA in healthy donors. About the research overall: Both the roughly 120 validation repertoires and the roughly 700 first-cohort repertoires used the same platform, as reported by a later analysis.

Notes on this clone: What it binds is unknown.

Study-level results: The study flagged around 160 TCR beta chains as cytomegalovirus-associated. A few of the chains that were CMV-associated were confirmed in vitro to be specific for CMV antigens. Most TCR sequences showed up rarely, but some public TCRs showed up in many donors.

Sequencing was performed with immunoSEQ multiplex PCR; in TCRdb, only in-frame clones are kept and a portion is missing. The data show 70,000 to 85,000 clones, about 95% seen once. The TCR comes from a woman aged 18-29 years in good health and CMV-seropositive. The sample taken for sequencing was PBMCs.

The CDR3 region has the DNA TGTGCCAGCAGCCCGACAGGGACTAGCACAGATACGCAGTATTTT. It is translated as CASSPTGTSTDTQYF. The chain has TRBV7-9 and TRBJ2-3; D possibly corresponds to TRBD1 (7 bases). V lost 5 bases and J 0 bases, leaving 12 bases between the germline ends. The CDR3 consists of 15 residues. CDR1 SEHNR and CDR2 FQNEAQ come from the germline V gene (reference sequence).